This entry features one T cell receptor beta chain sequence. Vbeta (60) and Jbeta (13) primers were used in the PCR. Data came from immunoSEQ multiplex PCR; TCRdb stores just in-frame clones and leaves some out. Among 65,000 to 85,000 clones listed, approximately 67% were seen once. Trimming stripped 0 bases from V and 6 bases from J, with 18 bases between. The CDR3 runs to 16 residues. Germline CDR1 and CDR2: LGHNA and YSLEER. The sample originates from a study of cytomegalovirus exposure and HLA in healthy donors. The chain couples TRBV4-3 to TRBJ2-7, with D perhaps matching TRBD2 (7 bases). Sequencing was carried out using PBMCs. The clonotype was recovered from a woman in her twenties or thirties in good health and CMV-seronegative. The CDR3 loop is CASSQERGGASREQYF. The CDR3 nucleotides are TGCGCCAGCAGCCAAGAAAGGGGGGGGGCCTCTCGCGAGCAGTACTTC.